A single sample is the source of the 18 T cell receptor beta chains below, sequenced in a study of T cells in Graves' hyperthyroidism and ophthalmopathy. The CDR3 regions of TCR beta were amplified from RNA transcripts. Carried out on the TCR CDR3, a first-round RT-PCR used the HTBI primer set. TCRdb independently ran MiXCR on the multiplex PCR reads; one entry per CDR3 protein. In the table there are over 450,000 distinct CDR3 sequences, around an eighth of which are singletons. Specimen: blood. The receptor set was obtained from a woman aged 18-29 years with Graves' hyperthyroidism.

Ten or more counts support this clonotype. The gene calls are TRBV27 and TRBJ2-1; D call uncertain. The CDR3 spans 16 residues. V was trimmed by 5 bases and J by 0 bases, leaving 14 bases between them. The germline CDR1 and CDR2 sequences are MNHEY and SMNVEV (reference sequence). CDR3 amino acids: CASSRTKLVSYNEQFF. The DNA of the CDR3 is TGTGCCAGCAGTAGAACCAAACTTGTCTCCTACAATGAGCAGTTCTTC.

There are many counts of this clonotype. V usage is TRBV5-6 and J usage is TRBJ2-3, with 9 bases aligning to TRBD2. J lost 5 bases, V lost 7 bases, and 8 bases had no gene match. The germline gives CDR1 SGHDT, CDR2 YYEEEE. The CDR3 runs to 14 residues. The CDR3 loop is CASFIAGAVDTQYF. CDR3 nucleotides: TGTGCCAGCTTCATAGCGGGAGCGGTAGATACGCAGTATTTT. Supplemented by reference TRBV5-6 and TRBJ2-3, the full variable domain reads DAGVTQSPTHLIKTRGQQVTLRCSPKSGHDTVSWYQQALGQGPQFIFQYYEEEERQRGNFPDRFSGHQFPNYSSELNVNALLLGDSALYLCASFIAGAVDTQYFGPGTRLTVL.

This clonotype was seen ten or more times. The chain employs TRBV19 and TRBJ2-2, with D perhaps TRBD1 or TRBD2 (7 bases each). The V gene lost 6 bases and the J gene lost 5 bases, with 19 bases spanning the gap. Germline values: CDR1 LNHDA, CDR2 SQIVND (reference sequence). CDR3 length: 16 residues. CDR3 region: CASRALAGGGTGELFF. The CDR3 region has the DNA TGTGCCAGTAGGGCTCTGGCAGGGGGGGGGACCGGGGAGCTGTTTTTT.

This chain joins TRBV5-1 and TRBJ2-7; D is possibly TRBD2 (5 bases). The CDR3 has 15 residues. V was shortened by 1 base and J by 0 bases, with 11 bases between the two germline ends. Per germline, CDR1 SGHRS and CDR2 YFSETQ. The chain's CDR3 is CASSLRSGSSYEQYV. The CDR3 DNA reads TGCGCCAGCAGCTTGAGGTCGGGAAGCTCCTACGAGCAGTACGTC.

This clonotype was detected many times. The chain carries TRBV14 and TRBJ2-3, with D tentatively TRBD2 (5 bases). Germline V gives CDR1 SGHDN, CDR2 FVKESK. V was cut by 5 bases and J by 8 bases, with 23 bases left in between. CDR3 length: 16 amino acids. The CDR3: CASSDNKGDQRFTQYF. The DNA of the CDR3 is TGTGCCAGCAGCGATAACAAGGGAGATCAAAGATTTACGCAGTATTTT.

This clonotype was detected ten times or more. J is TRBJ2-3 and V is TRBV5-1, with D perhaps matching TRBD2 (5 bases). Germline lookup yields CDR1 SGHRS and CDR2 YFSETQ. The CDR3 is 16 residues long. The V and J ends lost 0 bases and 2 bases respectively, with 13 bases between them. CDR3 loop: CASSLASGQHTDTQYF. In DNA, the CDR3 is TGCGCCAGCAGCTTGGCCAGCGGTCAGCACACAGATACGCAGTATTTT.

This clonotype was seen repeatedly, ten times or more. The chain carries TRBV2 and TRBJ2-5, with 9 bases lining up with TRBD1. CDR1 and CDR2 from the germline V gene are SNHLY and FYNNEI. The CDR3 length is 15 residues. V trimming: 6 bases; J trimming: 5 bases; junction bases outside the gene matches: 10. The CDR3 sequence is CASRPTGGRPETQYF. CDR3 nucleotide sequence: TGTGCCAGCAGACCCACAGGGGGCCGGCCGGAGACCCAGTACTTC.

This clonotype came up a few times. The V gene is TRBV24-1, the J gene TRBJ1-5, with D unresolved. Germline CDR1 is KGHDR and CDR2 is SFDVKD. With 4 bases removed from V and 0 bases from J, the gap between germline ends came to 6 bases. CDR3 size: 14 residues. CDR3 loop: CATSELYSNQPQHF. For the CDR3, the DNA is TGTGCCACCAGTGAGCTTTATAGCAATCAGCCCCAGCATTTT.

This clonotype has a count of ten or more. The V and J genes are TRBV7-8 and TRBJ2-7; D is possibly TRBD2 (6 bases). Per the germline V gene, CDR1 is SGHVS and CDR2 is FQNEAQ. The CDR3 loop spans 17 amino acids. Trimming pared 3 bases from V and 0 bases from J, leaving 18 bases between. This chain's CDR3 is CASSFPPTSRSSYEQYV. CDR3 DNA sequence: TGTGCCAGCAGCTTCCCCCCTACTAGCCGGAGCTCCTACGAGCAGTACGTC.

The genes are TRBV6-1 and TRBJ2-4; D is possibly TRBD1 or TRBD2 (6 bases each). Between the trimmed V and J ends, which lost 7 bases and 3 bases, there was a span of 16 bases. The length of the CDR3 is 15 residues. CDR1 and CDR2 from the germline V gene are MNHNS and SASEGT. The CDR3 DNA reads as TGTGCCAGCACTGAGAGGGGGGAGCTCAAAAACATTCAGTACTTC. Its protein product is CASTERGELKNIQYF.

This rearrangement joins TRBV5-1 to TRBJ2-7; no firm D call. V lost 0 bases and J lost 6, with 7 bases in between. The CDR3 is 12 amino acids. Per the germline V gene, CDR1 is SGHRS and CDR2 is YFSETQ. CDR3 bases: TGCGCCAGCAGCTTGGAGGTGGGCGAGCAGTACTTC. This translates into CASSLEVGEQYF.

This clonotype was found many times. The rearrangement uses TRBV2 and TRBJ1-2; 8 bases agree with TRBD1. V lost 9 bases to trimming and J lost 3 bases; unmatched junction nucleotides: 9. This CDR3 is built from 14 residues. CDR1 is SNHLY and CDR2 is FYNNEI in the germline V gene. CDR3 bases: TGTGCCAGACCCCTCAGGGGGCTTCACTATGGCTACACCTTC. Its translation is CARPLRGLHYGYTF.

This clonotype was recorded many times. V usage is TRBV6-1 and J usage is TRBJ2-7, with D perhaps matching TRBD1 or TRBD2 (5 bases each). Trimming pared 7 bases from V and 3 bases from J, leaving 13 bases between. The germline V gene encodes CDR1 MNHNS and CDR2 SASEGT. The CDR3 spans 13 residues. The CDR3 coding sequence is TGTGCCAGCAAGGGCCGGGGCAGCTACGAGCAGTACGTC. Its protein product is CASKGRGSYEQYV.

This clonotype was observed many times. The chain employs TRBV28 and TRBJ1-1; weak D call: TRBD1 (6 bases). Germline assignment: CDR1 MDHEN and CDR2 SYDVKM. This CDR3 comprises 13 residues. V dropped 6 bases and J dropped 4 bases, with 12 bases sitting between them. The CDR3, as DNA: TGTGCCAGCAGGAACAGGGTCGTCACTGAAGCTTTCTTT. This encodes CASRNRVVTEAFF.

At least ten counts were recorded for this clonotype. V usage is TRBV12-3 or TRBV12-4 and J usage is TRBJ1-5; weak D call: TRBD1 (6 bases). This CDR3 is built from 17 residues. V dropped 4 bases and J dropped 5 bases, with 21 bases sitting between them. The CDR3 nucleotides read TGTGCCAGCAGTTACGGATTATATCGACAGGAAGATCAGCCCCAGCATTTT. It specifies CASSYGLYRQEDQPQHF.

This clonotype was seen ten or more times. This rearrangement joins TRBV3-1 to TRBJ2-7, with D hard to call. This CDR3 has 13 amino acids. Trimming took 3 bases from V and 7 from J, leaving 13 bases between them. The germline V gene has CDR1 LGHDT and CDR2 YNNKEL (reference sequence). The CDR3 bases are TGTGCCAGCAGCCACAGTACCACCTCTGAGCAGTACTTC. It yields the protein CASSHSTTSEQYF.

This clonotype occurred a few times. This rearrangement joins TRBV30 to TRBJ1-2; a weak D match, TRBD1 (6 bases). Per germline, CDR1 GTSNPN and CDR2 SVGIG (reference sequence). The CDR3 has 14 amino acids. V shed 2 bases and J shed 6 bases, with 16 bases lying between them. Here the CDR3 DNA reads TGTGCCTGGAGTCCTGACCGGGACAAGAATGGCTACACCTTC. This codes for CAWSPDRDKNGYTF.

The chain uses TRBV3-1 and TRBJ1-5; the match to TRBD1 covers 7 bases. V was pared by 4 bases and J by 4 bases, with 4 bases of the junction left unmatched. The CDR3 extends over 14 amino acids. Germline values: CDR1 LGHDT, CDR2 YNNKEL (reference sequence). The CDR3: CASSPATGNQPQHF. The CDR3 DNA reads TGTGCCAGCAGCCCGGCGACAGGGAATCAGCCCCAGCATTTT.